Shown below are 30 T cell receptor beta chains from a single sample sequenced in a study of T-cell memory formation after mild COVID-19. A single record per CDR3 protein comes from TCRdb applying MiXCR to the 5' RACE reads. Altogether around 300,000 distinct CDR3 sequences are present, roughly 17% being singletons, with the ten largest covering roughly 23%. Sample: PBMCs or a T cell subset sorted from them (not recorded which). Receptors were obtained from a man aged 18 to 29 who had mild COVID-19 (a few samples of this study predate the infection). Cell type and time point are not known.

This chain links TRBV5-1 with TRBJ2-5; 8 bases match TRBD1. Germline V gene data show CDR1 as SGHRS and CDR2 as YFSETQ. The CDR3 is 15 amino acids. V lost 0 bases to trimming and J lost 5 bases; unmatched junction nucleotides: 6. The CDR3 loop is CASSLEDRAWETQYF. Written as DNA, the CDR3 is TGCGCCAGCAGCTTGGAGGACAGGGCTTGGGAGACCCAGTACTTC.

This clonotype has just a few counts. V and J are TRBV12-3 or TRBV12-4 and TRBJ1-5, with no clear D. The CDR3 runs to 13 residues. The V gene lost 5 bases and the J gene lost 7 bases, with 12 bases spanning the gap. The CDR3 DNA follows: TGTGCCAGCAGTGCACACCTTTTACAGCCCCAGCATTTT. Residues: CASSAHLLQPQHF.

This clonotype was counted only a few times. This chain connects TRBV3-1 to TRBJ2-3; 9 bases line up with TRBD2. Germline lookup yields CDR1 LGHDT and CDR2 YNNKEL (reference sequence). Unmatched junction bases numbered 5, after V lost 0 bases and J lost 4 bases. The CDR3 contains 16 residues. CDR3 residues: CASSQDFAGGPDTQYF. As DNA, the CDR3 is TGTGCCAGCAGCCAAGACTTCGCGGGGGGGCCAGATACGCAGTATTTT.

At least ten counts were recorded for this clonotype. The V and J genes are TRBV6-2 or TRBV6-3 and TRBJ1-1; 8 nucleotides line up with TRBD1. Germline V gene data show CDR1 as MNHEY and CDR2 as SVGEGT. The CDR3 contains 13 residues. V lost 6 bases to trimming and J lost 2 bases; unmatched junction nucleotides: 2. DNA for the CDR3: TGTGCCAGCAGACAGGGGGGCAACACTGAAGCTTTCTTT. Translating gives CASRQGGNTEAFF.

The chain has TRBV7-6 and TRBJ1-2, with a possible D match to TRBD1 (6 bases). Trimming stripped 3 bases from V and 0 bases from J, with 8 bases between. Germline V gives CDR1 SGHVS, CDR2 FNYEAQ. The CDR3 extends over 14 amino acids. CDR3 DNA: TGTGCCAGCAGCTTGACAGGATCTAACTATGGCTACACCTTC. Translation: CASSLTGSNYGYTF.

This clonotype was recorded a few times. The chain carries TRBV7-9 and TRBJ2-3, with TRBD1 matching over 8 bases. The germline V gene encodes CDR1 SEHNR and CDR2 FQNEAQ (reference sequence). CDR3 length: 18 residues. V shed 6 bases and J 0 bases; nucleotides not matched to a gene: 14. The CDR3 DNA reads TGTGCCAGCAGATCGGCAGGGGGCGAACTGGCTAGCACAGATACGCAGTATTTT. Protein sequence: CASRSAGGELASTDTQYF.

This rearrangement joins TRBV18 to TRBJ1-1, with D possibly matching TRBD1 (5 bases). V gave up 3 bases and J gave up 7 bases, with 12 bases separating them. Germline V lookup: CDR1 KGHSH, CDR2 LQKENI. CDR3 length: 13 amino acids. The CDR3 region has the DNA TGTGCCAGCTCACCCCTGAGGCAGGGTGAAGCTTTCTTT. Translating it yields CASSPLRQGEAFF. Full variable domain (remainder filled in from reference TRBV18 and TRBJ1-1): NAGVMQNPRHLVRRRGQEARLRCSPMKGHSHVYWYRQLPEEGLKFMVYLQKENIIDESGMPKERFSAEFPKEGPSILRIQQVVRGDSAAYFCASSPLRQGEAFFGQGTRLTVV.

This clonotype was seen repeatedly, ten times or more. This chain joins TRBV4-2 and TRBJ2-3, with 15 bases lining up with TRBD2. The V and J ends lost 1 base and 4 bases, in that order; junction bases with no gene match: 0. Germline values: CDR1 LGHNA, CDR2 YNFKEQ. The length of the CDR3 is 16 residues. The CDR3 reads CASSQGTSGGADTQYF. As DNA, the CDR3 is TGTGCCAGCAGCCAAGGGACTAGCGGGGGGGCAGATACGCAGTATTTT.

The rearrangement uses TRBV4-3 and TRBJ2-3; D is unclear. V lost 0 bases, J lost 0 bases, and 13 bases lay in between. Germline V gives CDR1 LGHNA, CDR2 YSLEER. The CDR3 is 17 residues long. CDR3 loop: CASSQEGFMRSTDTQYF. The CDR3 bases are TGCGCCAGCAGCCAAGAGGGGTTCATGAGGAGCACAGATACGCAGTATTTT.

This clonotype was observed a few times. The genes are TRBV4-3 and TRBJ2-6; D gene uncertain. V lost 3 bases and J lost 0, with 9 bases in between. Per the germline V gene, CDR1 is LGHNA and CDR2 is YSLEER. This CDR3 is built from 16 residues. The CDR3 DNA is TGCGCCAGCAGCCAGGAGAGCACCTCTGGGGCCAACGTCCTGACTTTC. Translation: CASSQESTSGANVLTF.

Ten or more counts support this clonotype. The chain joins TRBV4-3 to TRBJ2-3; TRBD2 matches at 12 bases. Germline CDR1 and CDR2: LGHNA and YSLEER. V lost 4 bases and J lost 6; bases outside the gene matches: 5. The CDR3 covers 15 residues. The CDR3 DNA follows: TGCGCCAGCAGCCCTAGCGGGGGGGCCGGGGATACGCAGTATTTT. Its translation: CASSPSGGAGDTQYF.

In its sample, this clonotype was seen a few times. This sequence joins TRBV6-5 and TRBJ1-6; the D gene is possibly TRBD1 (6 bases). Trimming stripped 2 bases from V and 10 bases from J, with 12 bases between. This CDR3 has 14 residues. Germline CDR1 reads MNHEY; CDR2 reads SVGAGI. The CDR3 DNA reads as TGTGCCAGCAGTTACAGCAGGGGCGGATCACCCCTCCACTTT. Its translation: CASSYSRGGSPLHF.

The chain carries TRBV4-3 and TRBJ2-7, with unresolved D. Germline loops: CDR1 LGHNA, CDR2 YSLEER. The length of the CDR3 is 15 residues. Trimming took 0 bases from V and 5 from J, leaving 14 bases between them. The CDR3 nucleotides are TGCGCCAGCAGCCAAGATTTGGTGGAACAGAACGAGCAGTACTTC. This gives the protein CASSQDLVEQNEQYF.

This chain connects TRBV19 to TRBJ2-2; 8 bases agree with TRBD1. This CDR3 region has 14 residues. Germline CDR1 and CDR2: LNHDA and SQIVND (reference sequence). V gave up 5 bases and J gave up 3 bases; unmatched junction bases: 2. CDR3 DNA sequence: TGTGCCAGTAGTGCGGACAGGGACACCGGGGAGCTGTTTTTT. Its protein product is CASSADRDTGELFF. The full variable domain, rest sourced from reference TRBV19 and TRBJ2-2, is DGGITQSPKYLFRKEGQNVTLSCEQNLNHDAMYWYRQDPGQGLRLIYYSQIVNDFQKGDIAEGYSVSREKKESFPLTVTSAQKNPTAFYLCASSADRDTGELFFGEGSRLTVL.

V usage is TRBV7-2 and J usage is TRBJ2-7, with D possibly being TRBD2 (6 bases). The length of the CDR3 is 14 residues. Germline CDR1 SGHTA, CDR2 FQGNSA. Trimming pared 10 bases from V and 1 base from J, leaving 17 bases between. The CDR3 nucleotides are TGTGCCACCCGCTTAGCGGCGCTATCCTACGAGCAGTACTTC. This encodes CATRLAALSYEQYF.

V and J are TRBV5-1 and TRBJ1-2; 8 bases are shared with TRBD1. With 4 bases clipped from V and 2 bases from J, the junction kept 7 bases outside the gene matches. CDR1 is SGHRS, CDR2 YFSETQ, per germline. This CDR3 has 15 amino acids. The CDR3 loop reads CASSMPGQENYGYTF. CDR3 sequence (DNA): TGCGCCAGCAGCATGCCGGGACAGGAAAACTATGGCTACACCTTC.

The chain carries TRBV29-1 and TRBJ1-1; no clear D. V lost 7 bases to trimming and J lost 2 bases, with 14 bases between them. Germline CDR1 and CDR2: SQVTM and ANQGSEA. The CDR3 spans 13 residues. CDR3 bases: TGCAGCGCCGAGGACGGTCGTAACACTGAAGCTTTCTTT. It yields the protein CSAEDGRNTEAFF.

This clonotype was seen more than once but under ten times. The CDR3 protein is CASSGRLRGLSGTQYF. The CDR3 DNA follows: TGTGCCAGCAGCGGCAGACTGAGAGGACTTTCTGGGACCCAGTACTTC. The rearrangement links TRBV7-8 to TRBJ2-5; TRBD2 is a possible D gene (5 bases). Per germline, CDR1 SGHVS and CDR2 FQNEAQ. The CDR3 is 16 amino acids. V lost 5 bases, J lost 7 bases, and 23 bases lay in between.

The V and J genes are TRBV19 and TRBJ1-6, with D perhaps TRBD1 (5 bases). The CDR3 length is 13 residues. CDR1 is LNHDA and CDR2 is SQIVND in the germline V gene (reference sequence). The V and J ends lost 4 bases and 8 bases respectively, with 9 bases between them. DNA of the CDR3: TGTGCCAGTAGTAAAAGGGGTGATTCACCCCTCCACTTT. Translated, it gives CASSKRGDSPLHF.

In this sample, this clonotype turned up many times. This chain connects TRBV4-3 to TRBJ1-6, with a weak D call TRBD1 (6 bases). Germline V gives CDR1 LGHNA, CDR2 YSLEER. The CDR3 has 15 amino acids. Trimming took 0 bases from V and 6 from J, leaving 9 bases between them. The chain's CDR3 is CASSQDRGRNSPLHF. CDR3 sequence (DNA): TGCGCCAGCAGCCAAGACAGGGGTCGTAATTCACCCCTCCACTTT.

The CDR3 DNA reads as TGTGCCAGCAGCTGGAGGGGCGAGGGCGAGCAGTTCTTC. It specifies CASSWRGEGEQFF. The chain uses TRBV7-2 and TRBJ2-1; tentatively, D is TRBD2 (6 bases). V was shortened by 4 bases and J by 10 bases, with 14 bases between the two germline ends. This CDR3 spans 13 amino acids. Germline V gene lookup returns CDR1 SGHTA and CDR2 FQGNSA.

The CDR3 bases are TGCGCCAGCAGCATCGACAGGGGGGCCTACGAGCAGTACGTC. This codes for CASSIDRGAYEQYV. The gene calls are TRBV5-1 and TRBJ2-7; 9 bases map to TRBD1. The CDR3 covers 14 residues. CDR1 is SGHRS and CDR2 is YFSETQ in the germline V gene. Unmatched junction bases numbered 4, after V lost 4 bases and J lost 2 bases.

The gene calls are TRBV4-1 and TRBJ1-2; D is undetermined. The CDR3 is 15 amino acids. Germline CDR1 and CDR2: MGHRA and YSYEKL. The V end lost 4 bases, the J end lost 5 bases, and 17 bases lay between the germline ends. The CDR3 DNA sequence: TGCGCCAGCAGCCCCCTTGGGGAGATTGCTTATGGCTACACCTTC. Translating it yields CASSPLGEIAYGYTF.

The CDR3 DNA sequence: TGTGCCAGCAGCTTGGATGTGGGCCAAGAGACCCAGTACTTC. It translates to CASSLDVGQETQYF. The rearrangement uses TRBV5-8 and TRBJ2-5; D gene uncertain. This CDR3 has 14 residues. Germline-derived CDR1 and CDR2 are SGHTS and YDEGEE. V lost 0 bases and J 1 base, leaving 7 bases between the germline ends.

This clonotype was detected only a few times. This rearrangement joins TRBV12-3 or TRBV12-4 to TRBJ2-2; perhaps D is TRBD1 or TRBD2 (6 bases each). Trimming took off 7 bases at V and 0 bases at J, with 12 bases between the two ends. The CDR3 has 15 amino acids. CDR3 loop: CASTLGGPNTGELFF. The CDR3 nucleotides are TGTGCCAGCACCTTGGGGGGCCCGAACACCGGGGAGCTGTTTTTT.

This clonotype appeared a few times. CDR3 residues: CASSLFPGARKETQYF. The CDR3 nucleotides read TGTGCCAGCAGTTTATTTCCGGGGGCGCGTAAAGAGACCCAGTACTTC. V and J are TRBV27 and TRBJ2-5; D is possibly TRBD1 or TRBD2 (6 bases each). V lost 1 base, J lost 3 bases, and 15 bases lay in between. This CDR3 contains 16 residues. In germline, CDR1 is MNHEY, CDR2 SMNVEV (reference sequence).

This clonotype was detected a few times. V is TRBV6-4 and J is TRBJ2-3; D is possibly TRBD2 (5 bases). The CDR3 contains 13 residues. CDR1 and CDR2 from the germline V gene are MRHNA and SNTAGT. Deletions cut 8 bases from V and 2 bases from J, with 11 bases between. CDR3 in amino acids: CASRGLNTDTQYF. As DNA, the CDR3 is TGTGCCAGCCGGGGATTGAACACAGATACGCAGTATTTT.

The chain has TRBV10-2 and TRBJ1-1; D might be TRBD1 (6 bases). V was clipped by 4 bases and J by 5 bases, with 17 bases between them. CDR3 length equals 15 residues. CDR1 and CDR2 (germline): WSHSY, SAAADI. The DNA for the CDR3 is TGCGCCAGCAGTGTTGGGGCGGGGGCGCATACTGAAGCTTTCTTT. Translation: CASSVGAGAHTEAFF.

This clonotype was detected only a few times. The J gene is TRBJ1-2, the V gene TRBV11-1; D not certain. Germline V gene data show CDR1 as SGHAT and CDR2 as FQDESV (reference sequence). This CDR3 is 12 amino acids long. V was clipped by 3 bases and J by 8 bases, with 10 bases between them. The CDR3, as DNA: TGTGCCAGCAGCTTGGAGGGTTCCGGCTACACCTTC. Translation: CASSLEGSGYTF.

The gene calls are TRBV9 and TRBJ2-3, with 11 bases aligning to TRBD2. The V gene end was trimmed by 1 base and the J gene end by 7 bases; junction bases not matched to a gene: 2. Germline V gene lookup returns CDR1 SGDLS and CDR2 YYNGEE. CDR3 size: 14 residues. CDR3 bases: TGTGCCAGCAGCGTAACTAGCGGGGGAAATACGCAGTATTTT. It translates to CASSVTSGGNTQYF.